These 29 T cell receptor beta chains came from one sample sequenced in a study of neurological immune-mediated disorders. In TCRdb, the 5' RACE reads were re-called with MiXCR into one record per CDR3 protein. The repertoire consists of more than 50,000 distinct CDR3 sequences, with 3% to 4% occurring once and the leading ten covering over 2%. Material for sequencing was PBMCs. The receptors originated from a woman between 45 and 65 years old with multiple sclerosis.

This chain connects TRBV14 to TRBJ2-2, with D possibly TRBD2 on 5 matching bases. The V end was cut by 2 bases, the J end by 6 bases, with 10 bases between. The CDR3 covers 14 residues. The germline V gene encodes CDR1 SGHDN and CDR2 FVKESK. The CDR3, as DNA: TGTGCCAGCAGCCAACTAGCCGGTGCCGGGGAGCTGTTTTTT. This gives the protein CASSQLAGAGELFF.

Many counts were recorded for this clonotype. This chain uses TRBV20-1 with TRBJ2-7; D not resolved. The CDR3 is made up of 14 amino acids. Germline lookup yields CDR1 DFQATT and CDR2 SNEGSKA (reference sequence). V shed 6 bases and J shed 3 bases, with 18 bases lying between them. The CDR3 DNA sequence: TGCAGTGCAAGTCCTCAGAGCCCCCACTACGAGCAGTACTTC. Translating gives CSASPQSPHYEQYF.

In this sample, this clonotype turned up many times. The rearrangement links TRBV4-2 to TRBJ2-7; a possible D gene is TRBD2 (7 bases). Trimming cost V 4 bases and J 0 bases, with 16 bases left between them. Germline CDR1 and CDR2: LGHNA and YNFKEQ. This CDR3 is 16 amino acids long. This CDR3 is CASSPTAGAYSYEQYF. In DNA form, the CDR3 reads TGTGCCAGCAGCCCCACGGCGGGGGCGTACTCCTACGAGCAGTACTTC.

The table lists this clonotype with many counts. The chain joins TRBV5-1 to TRBJ2-3; TRBD1 agrees at 9 bases. V trimming: 4 bases; J trimming: 4 bases; junction bases outside the gene matches: 7. Germline V CDR1 and CDR2: SGHRS, YFSETQ. This CDR3 comprises 15 residues. CDR3 nucleotide sequence: TGCGCCAGCAGCACCGGGACAGGGATTGCAGATACGCAGTATTTT. Translated, it gives CASSTGTGIADTQYF.

Many counts were recorded for this clonotype. CDR3 sequence (DNA): TGCAGTGCTAGTAGGAGGGCGAACACCGGGGAGCTGTTTTTT. Protein sequence: CSASRRANTGELFF. This chain uses TRBV20-1 with TRBJ2-2, with a tentative D call TRBD2 (6 bases). Trimming shortened V by 3 bases and J by 0 bases, and 8 bases separated the two germline ends. The length of the CDR3 is 14 residues. Germline V gene data show CDR1 as DFQATT and CDR2 as SNEGSKA (reference sequence).

In this sample, this clonotype turned up a few times. The rearrangement links TRBV6-6 to TRBJ2-1, with D perhaps assigned TRBD1 or TRBD2 (5 bases each). Trimming pared 5 bases from V and 6 bases from J, leaving 17 bases between. The germline CDR1 and CDR2 sequences are MNHNY and SVGAGI (reference sequence). The length of the CDR3 is 15 residues. CDR3 bases: TGTGCCAGCAGTCGACCGGGAAAGGGGTTCAATGAGCAGTTCTTC. Translated, it gives CASSRPGKGFNEQFF.

This clonotype was observed at least ten times. The chain has TRBV7-2 and TRBJ1-1, with D tentatively TRBD1 (5 bases). Trimming took off 5 bases at V and 0 bases at J, with 13 bases between the two ends. In germline, CDR1 is SGHTA, CDR2 FQGNSA. This CDR3 comprises 15 residues. CDR3 residues: CASSGGWGMNTEAFF. The CDR3, as DNA: TGTGCCAGCAGCGGCGGATGGGGCATGAACACTGAAGCTTTCTTT.

This clonotype was observed many times. The V call is TRBV20-1, the J call TRBJ2-1; 12 bases are a match to TRBD1. The CDR3 sequence is 15 residues long. Unmatched junction bases numbered 5, after V lost 0 bases and J lost 8 bases. CDR1 is DFQATT, CDR2 SNEGSKA, per germline (reference sequence). CDR3 region: CSARDPGTGGDEQFF. The CDR3 bases are TGCAGTGCTAGAGACCCCGGGACAGGGGGCGATGAGCAGTTCTTC.

This clonotype was seen at least ten times. V gene TRBV7-2 combines with J gene TRBJ1-5; D unclear. V was trimmed by 2 bases and J by 6 bases, leaving 11 bases between them. The germline V gene encodes CDR1 SGHTA and CDR2 FQGNSA. The CDR3 is 14 amino acids. The CDR3 reads CASSLILLSQPQHF. The CDR3 DNA is TGTGCCAGCAGCTTAATTTTGTTGAGTCAGCCCCAGCATTTT.

This clonotype was recorded at least ten times. The chain recombines TRBV20-1 with TRBJ2-1, with 13 bases lining up with TRBD2. Trimming at V came to 2 bases and at J to 4 bases, leaving 11 bases not matched to a gene. The V gene's germline CDR1 is DFQATT and CDR2 SNEGSKA (reference sequence). This CDR3 is 18 amino acids long. The CDR3 is CSARSAGTSGTRYNEQFF. DNA for the CDR3: TGCAGTGCTAGAAGCGCCGGGACTAGCGGGACTCGATACAATGAGCAGTTCTTC.

This clonotype was detected many times. The chain joins TRBV24-1 to TRBJ1-5, with D unclear. The length of the CDR3 is 14 residues. Trimming shortened V by 3 bases and J by 5 bases, and 10 bases separated the two germline ends. Germline lookup yields CDR1 KGHDR and CDR2 SFDVKD. CDR3 nucleotide sequence: TGTGCCACCAGTGATCCGGTTGGGGATCAGCCCCAGCATTTT. Protein product: CATSDPVGDQPQHF.

In its sample, this clonotype was seen many times. The chain has TRBV6-6 and TRBJ1-4; D remains ambiguous. V was pared by 2 bases and J by 8 bases, with 9 bases between. This CDR3 region has 13 residues. Per the germline V gene, CDR1 is MNHNY and CDR2 is SVGAGI (reference sequence). CDR3 protein: CASSYRHLEKLFF. Here the CDR3 DNA reads TGTGCCAGCAGTTACCGTCACTTAGAAAAACTGTTTTTT.

This clonotype was seen many times. This chain connects TRBV5-1 to TRBJ2-5; D is undetermined. The CDR3 has 16 amino acids. Germline-derived CDR1 and CDR2 are SGHRS and YFSETQ. V was cut by 4 bases and J by 3 bases, with 19 bases left in between. Written as DNA, the CDR3 is TGCGCCAGCAGCCCTTCCGGCTCCGGGCACAAAGAGACCCAGTACTTC. Protein: CASSPSGSGHKETQYF.

This clonotype was seen at least ten times. This rearrangement joins TRBV20-1 to TRBJ2-3; possibly TRBD1 or TRBD2 for D (6 bases each). Germline values: CDR1 DFQATT, CDR2 SNEGSKA (reference sequence). The CDR3 runs 14 residues. V was pared by 0 bases and J by 4 bases, with 11 bases between. The CDR3: CSAREGGLADTQYF. The CDR3 DNA is TGCAGTGCTAGAGAAGGGGGGCTGGCAGATACGCAGTATTTT.

This clonotype appeared many times. The J gene is TRBJ2-7, the V gene TRBV29-1, with 9 positions matching TRBD2. This CDR3 contains 12 residues. The V gene end was trimmed by 4 bases and the J gene end by 6 bases; junction bases not matched to a gene: 4. CDR1 is SQVTM, CDR2 ANQGSEA, per germline. The DNA of the CDR3 is TGCAGCGTTGGGACTAGCGTTCGCGAGCAGTACTTC. It is translated as CSVGTSVREQYF.

The sample holds many counts of this clonotype. The chain links TRBV12-3 or TRBV12-4 to TRBJ2-7; D remains ambiguous. The V end was cut by 0 bases, the J end by 6 bases, with 6 bases between. The CDR3 has 12 residues. CDR3 sequence: CASSLAVGEQYF. The CDR3 bases are TGTGCCAGCAGTTTAGCGGTCGGCGAGCAGTACTTC.

Many counts were recorded for this clonotype. CDR3 nucleotide sequence: TGTGCCAGCAGCCAAGAGACAGGGGGGAACACTGAAGCTTTCTTT. Its translation: CASSQETGGNTEAFF. The chain has TRBV4-2 and TRBJ1-1; TRBD1 matches 9 bases. CDR1 LGHNA and CDR2 YNFKEQ come from the germline V gene. The V and J ends lost 0 bases and 1 base, in that order; junction bases with no gene match: 0. The CDR3 runs 15 residues.

A remark on this clonotype: A much more abundant neighbour one base away suggests this may be a read error. This chain joins TRBV6-2 or TRBV6-3 and TRBJ2-5; 7 bases agree with TRBD1. Germline lookup yields CDR1 MNHEY and CDR2 SVGEGT. This CDR3 is built from 17 residues. Trimming cost V 10 bases and J 5 bases; bases outside gene matches: 22. The CDR3 here is CANTYPPTGASGETQYF. The CDR3 coding sequence is TGTGCCAACACCTACCCCCCAACAGGGGCCTCGGGGGAGACCCAGTACTTC.

This clonotype was detected a few times. A read error may produce the germline difference seen at one junction end. The genes are TRBV7-3 and TRBJ1-1; 8 bases are shared with TRBD1. CDR1 is SGHTA, CDR2 FQGTGA, per germline. The CDR3 is 13 residues long. In nucleotides, the CDR3 is TGTGTCAGCAGCTTAACAGGGGGCACTGAAGCTTTCTTT. Amino acids: CVSSLTGGTEAFF. The full variable domain, its missing parts supplied by reference TRBV7-3 and TRBJ1-1, is GAGVSQTPSNKVTEKGKYVELRCDPISGHTALYWYRQSLGQGPEFLIYFQGTGAADDSGLPNDRFFAVRPEGSVSTLKIQRTERGDSAVYLCVSSLTGGTEAFFGQGTRLTVV.

The chain has TRBV5-1 and TRBJ2-5; D is perhaps TRBD1 or TRBD2 (6 bases each). CDR1 SGHRS and CDR2 YFSETQ come from the germline V gene. There are 15 residues in the CDR3. V was pared by 0 bases and J by 4 bases, with 13 bases between. The CDR3 loop reads CASSLGGASAETQYF. The CDR3 DNA reads as TGCGCCAGCAGCTTGGGGGGGGCGTCCGCAGAGACCCAGTACTTC.

As concerns this clonotype: Given a much more abundant clone one base away, this may be a read error. The final CDR3 position lacks the conserved phenylalanine or tryptophan, pointing to a likely read error. V and J are TRBV6-5 and TRBJ2-4, with D hard to call. From germline, CDR1 is MNHEY and CDR2 SVGAGI. The CDR3 has 13 amino acids. Trimming removed 6 bases from V and 9 bases from J, with 15 bases in between. The CDR3 DNA is TGTGCCAGCAGGGCCCCCCCCCCTGGCATTCAGTACTAC. Its protein is CASRAPPPGIQYY.

The rearrangement links TRBV29-1 to TRBJ2-1; no firm D call. Germline V CDR1 and CDR2: SQVTM, ANQGSEA. CDR3 length equals 13 residues. Trimming took off 0 bases at V and 7 bases at J, with 10 bases between the two ends. The CDR3 bases are TGCAGCGTTGAAGAGGGGTCGAGGAATGAGCAGTTCTTC. This translates into CSVEEGSRNEQFF.

This clonotype showed up many times. This chain links TRBV10-3 with TRBJ2-2; the match to TRBD1 covers 12 bases. The germline V gene has CDR1 ENHRY and CDR2 SYGVKD. The CDR3 runs 18 residues. Trimming cost V 8 bases and J 4 bases; bases outside gene matches: 14. CDR3 sequence: CAISGTGGRGGGTGELFF. The CDR3 DNA sequence: TGTGCCATCTCTGGGACAGGGGGCAGAGGAGGAGGCACCGGGGAGCTGTTTTTT.

This clonotype has at least ten counts. CDR3 sequence reads: CASSLDDQPQHF. Written as DNA, the CDR3 is TGTGCCAGCAGCTTGGATGATCAGCCCCAGCATTTT. J is TRBJ1-5 and V is TRBV5-4; no clear D gene. Germline values: CDR1 SGHNT, CDR2 YYREEE (reference sequence). The CDR3 sequence is 12 residues long. V was pared by 0 bases and J by 5 bases, with 3 bases between.

Judged by abundance, this clonotype is medium-sized (0.01 to 0.1%). V is TRBV28 and J is TRBJ2-2; 8 nucleotides align to TRBD2. V shed 7 bases, J shed 7 bases, and the junction held 8 bases outside the gene matches. Germline V gene sequence: CDR1 MDHEN, CDR2 SYDVKM. This CDR3 is built from 14 residues. As DNA, the CDR3 is TGTGCCAGCAAAGCGGGAGCGGTCGGCGGGGAGCTGTTTTTT. Translating gives CASKAGAVGGELFF.

This clonotype has a count of ten or more. The chain joins TRBV27 to TRBJ1-2, with TRBD1 as a possible D gene (6 bases). Germline CDR1 and CDR2: MNHEY and SMNVEV (reference sequence). V was shortened by 3 bases and J by 8 bases, with 16 bases between the two germline ends. The CDR3 spans 14 residues. In DNA form, the CDR3 reads TGTGCCAGCAGTTTTAATGCAGGGGCGCACGGCTACACCTTC. Protein product: CASSFNAGAHGYTF.

This clonotype came up many times. The genes are TRBV11-2 and TRBJ1-1; 7 nucleotides match TRBD1. This CDR3 contains 15 residues. After removal of 3 bases from V and 0 bases from J, the junction contained 4 bases not matched to a gene. Germline V gene lookup returns CDR1 SGHAT and CDR2 FQNNGV. The CDR3 bases are TGTGCCAGCAGCTTGACGACAGGGTTGAACACTGAAGCTTTCTTT. This gives the protein CASSLTTGLNTEAFF.

The sample holds many counts of this clonotype. This chain joins TRBV20-1 and TRBJ2-3; the match to TRBD2 covers 14 bases. Germline V gene data show CDR1 as DFQATT and CDR2 as SNEGSKA (reference sequence). CDR3 length: 16 amino acids. Trimming removed 2 bases from V and 7 bases from J; junction bases left unmatched: 8. CDR3: CSARPQTSGRENTQYF. DNA for the CDR3: TGCAGTGCTAGACCCCAGACTAGCGGGAGGGAAAATACGCAGTATTTT.

This clonotype came up many times. The genes are TRBV7-2 and TRBJ2-7, with 9 nucleotides matching TRBD1. After removal of 5 bases from V and 3 bases from J, the junction contained 5 bases not matched to a gene. Germline values: CDR1 SGHTA, CDR2 FQGNSA. CDR3 size: 14 residues. The DNA for the CDR3 is TGTGCCAGCAGCCTGGACAGGGGATTCTACGAGCAGTACTTC. Translation gives CASSLDRGFYEQYF.